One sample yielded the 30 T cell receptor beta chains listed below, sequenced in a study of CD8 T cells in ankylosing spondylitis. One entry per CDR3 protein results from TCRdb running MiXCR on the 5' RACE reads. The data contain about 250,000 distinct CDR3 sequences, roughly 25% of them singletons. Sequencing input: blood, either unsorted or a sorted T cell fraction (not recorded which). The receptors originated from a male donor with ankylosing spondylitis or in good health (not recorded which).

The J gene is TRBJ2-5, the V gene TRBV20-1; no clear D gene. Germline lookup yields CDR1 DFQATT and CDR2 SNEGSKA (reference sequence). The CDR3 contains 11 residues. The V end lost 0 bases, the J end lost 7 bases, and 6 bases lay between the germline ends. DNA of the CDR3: TGCAGTGCTAGAGAACGAAGGACCCAGTACTTC. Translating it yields CSARERRTQYF.

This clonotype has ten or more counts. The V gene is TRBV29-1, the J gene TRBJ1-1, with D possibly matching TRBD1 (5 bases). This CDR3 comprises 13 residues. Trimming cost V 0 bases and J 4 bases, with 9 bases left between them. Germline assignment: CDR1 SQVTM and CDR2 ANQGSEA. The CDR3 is CSVEEDTGTEAFF. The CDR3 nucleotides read TGCAGCGTTGAAGAGGACACCGGCACTGAAGCTTTCTTT.

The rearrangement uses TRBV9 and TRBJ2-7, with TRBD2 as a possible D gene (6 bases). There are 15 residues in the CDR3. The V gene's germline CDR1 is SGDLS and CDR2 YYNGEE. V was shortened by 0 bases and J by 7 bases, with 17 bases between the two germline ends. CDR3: CASSVGGTPLWEQYF. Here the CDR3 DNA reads TGTGCCAGCAGCGTAGGCGGGACGCCCCTCTGGGAGCAGTACTTC.

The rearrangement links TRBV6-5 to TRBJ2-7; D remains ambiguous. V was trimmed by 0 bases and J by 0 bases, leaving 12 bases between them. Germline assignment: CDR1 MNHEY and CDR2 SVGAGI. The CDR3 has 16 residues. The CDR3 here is CASSYSFKPVSYEQYF. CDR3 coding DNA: TGTGCCAGCAGTTACTCGTTTAAACCTGTCTCCTACGAGCAGTACTTC.

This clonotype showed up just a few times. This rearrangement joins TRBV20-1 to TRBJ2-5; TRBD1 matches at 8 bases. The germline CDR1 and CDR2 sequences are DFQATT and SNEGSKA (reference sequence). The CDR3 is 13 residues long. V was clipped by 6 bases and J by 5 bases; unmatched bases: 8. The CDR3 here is CSARTGRRETQYF. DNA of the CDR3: TGCAGTGCCAGGACAGGGCGAAGGGAGACCCAGTACTTC.

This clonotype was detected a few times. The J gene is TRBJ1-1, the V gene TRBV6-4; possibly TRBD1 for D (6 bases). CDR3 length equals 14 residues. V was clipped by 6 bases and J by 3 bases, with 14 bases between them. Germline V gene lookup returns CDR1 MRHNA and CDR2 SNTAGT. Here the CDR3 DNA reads TGTGCCAGCAGCGAGGAAGGGGGGGACACTGAAGCTTTCTTT. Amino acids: CASSEEGGDTEAFF.

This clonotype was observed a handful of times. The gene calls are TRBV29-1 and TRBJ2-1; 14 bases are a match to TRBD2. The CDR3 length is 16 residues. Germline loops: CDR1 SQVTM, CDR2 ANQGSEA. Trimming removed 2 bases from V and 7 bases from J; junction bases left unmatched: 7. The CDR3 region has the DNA TGCAGCGTTGAATCTCGACTAGCGGGGGGGCCGAATGAGCAGTTCTTC. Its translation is CSVESRLAGGPNEQFF.

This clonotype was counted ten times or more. In DNA form, the CDR3 reads TGCAGTGCTAGCCCGGACCCCTACAATGAGCAGTTCTTC. Encoded protein: CSASPDPYNEQFF. The chain recombines TRBV20-1 with TRBJ2-1; D remains unclear. The germline V gene has CDR1 DFQATT and CDR2 SNEGSKA (reference sequence). V dropped 3 bases and J dropped 2 bases, with 8 bases sitting between them. This CDR3 has 13 amino acids.

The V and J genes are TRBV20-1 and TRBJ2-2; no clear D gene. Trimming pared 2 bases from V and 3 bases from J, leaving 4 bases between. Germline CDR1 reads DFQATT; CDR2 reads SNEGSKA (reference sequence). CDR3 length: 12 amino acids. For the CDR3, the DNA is TGCAGTGCTAGACCCCACACCGGGGAGCTGTTTTTT. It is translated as CSARPHTGELFF.

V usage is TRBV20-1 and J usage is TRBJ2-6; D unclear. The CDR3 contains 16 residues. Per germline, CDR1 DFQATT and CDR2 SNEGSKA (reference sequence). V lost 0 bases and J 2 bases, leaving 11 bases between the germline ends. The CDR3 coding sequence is TGCAGTGCTAGAGATCGGTTAACCGCTGGGGCCAACGTCCTGACTTTC. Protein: CSARDRLTAGANVLTF.

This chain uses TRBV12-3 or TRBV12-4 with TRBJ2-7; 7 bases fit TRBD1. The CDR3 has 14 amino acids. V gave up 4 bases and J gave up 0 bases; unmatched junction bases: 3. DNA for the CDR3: TGTGCCAGCAGTTGGGGGACAGTCTCCTACGAGCAGTACTTC. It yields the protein CASSWGTVSYEQYF.

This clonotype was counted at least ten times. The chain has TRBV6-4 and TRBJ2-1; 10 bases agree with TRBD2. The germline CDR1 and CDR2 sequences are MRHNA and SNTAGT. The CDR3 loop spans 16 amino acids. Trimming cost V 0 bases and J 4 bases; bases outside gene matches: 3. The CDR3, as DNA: TGTGCCAGCAGTGACTCGAGTAGCGGGGGGTACAATGAGCAGTTCTTC. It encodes CASSDSSSGGYNEQFF.

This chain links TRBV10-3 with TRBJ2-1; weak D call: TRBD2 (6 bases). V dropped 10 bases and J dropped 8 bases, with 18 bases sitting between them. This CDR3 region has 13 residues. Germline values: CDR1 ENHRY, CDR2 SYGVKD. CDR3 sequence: CASRGCSPDEQFF. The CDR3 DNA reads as TGTGCCAGCCGGGGGTGCTCCCCTGATGAGCAGTTCTTC.

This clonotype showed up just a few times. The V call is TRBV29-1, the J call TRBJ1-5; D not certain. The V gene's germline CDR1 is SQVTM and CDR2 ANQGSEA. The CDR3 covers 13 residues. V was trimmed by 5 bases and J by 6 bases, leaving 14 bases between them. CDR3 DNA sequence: TGCAGCGTTTCTGGGGTTTTGGGTCAGCCCCAGCATTTT. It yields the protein CSVSGVLGQPQHF.

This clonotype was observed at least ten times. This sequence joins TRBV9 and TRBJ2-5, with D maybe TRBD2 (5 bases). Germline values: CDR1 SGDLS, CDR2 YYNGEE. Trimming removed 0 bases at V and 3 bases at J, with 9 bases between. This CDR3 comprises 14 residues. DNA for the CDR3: TGTGCCAGCAGCGTAGACAGCGGTAAAGAGACCCAGTACTTC. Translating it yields CASSVDSGKETQYF.

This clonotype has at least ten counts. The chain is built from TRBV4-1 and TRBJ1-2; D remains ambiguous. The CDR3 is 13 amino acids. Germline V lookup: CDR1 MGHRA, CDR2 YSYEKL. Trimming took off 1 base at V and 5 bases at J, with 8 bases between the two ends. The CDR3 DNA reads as TGCGCCAGCAGCCAAGTGGCGGATTATGGCTACACCTTC. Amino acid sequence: CASSQVADYGYTF.

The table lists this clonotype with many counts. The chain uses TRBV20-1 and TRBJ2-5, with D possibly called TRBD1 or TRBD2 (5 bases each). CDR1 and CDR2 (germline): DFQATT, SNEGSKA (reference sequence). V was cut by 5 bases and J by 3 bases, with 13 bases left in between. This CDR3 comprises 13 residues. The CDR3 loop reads CSARLGAEETQYF. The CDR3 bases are TGCAGTGCTCGGCTCGGGGCCGAAGAGACCCAGTACTTC.

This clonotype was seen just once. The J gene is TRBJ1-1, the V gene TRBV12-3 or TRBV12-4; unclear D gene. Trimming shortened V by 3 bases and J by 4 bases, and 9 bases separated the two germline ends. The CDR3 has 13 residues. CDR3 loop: CASSLGSSTEAFF. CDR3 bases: TGTGCCAGCAGTTTGGGATCCTCCACTGAAGCTTTCTTT.

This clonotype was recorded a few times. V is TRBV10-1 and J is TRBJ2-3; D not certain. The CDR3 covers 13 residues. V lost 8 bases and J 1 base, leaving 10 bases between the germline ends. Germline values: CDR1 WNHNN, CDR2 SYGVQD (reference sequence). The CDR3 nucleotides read TGCGCCAGCGCGGCTGGGTGCACAGATACGCAGTATTTT. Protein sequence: CASAAGCTDTQYF.

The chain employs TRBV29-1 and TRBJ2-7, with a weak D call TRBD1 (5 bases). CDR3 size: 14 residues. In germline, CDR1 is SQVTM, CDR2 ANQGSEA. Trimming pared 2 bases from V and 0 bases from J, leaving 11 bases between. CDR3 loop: CSVELDTSSYEQYF. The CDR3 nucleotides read TGCAGCGTTGAACTGGACACGAGCTCCTACGAGCAGTACTTC.

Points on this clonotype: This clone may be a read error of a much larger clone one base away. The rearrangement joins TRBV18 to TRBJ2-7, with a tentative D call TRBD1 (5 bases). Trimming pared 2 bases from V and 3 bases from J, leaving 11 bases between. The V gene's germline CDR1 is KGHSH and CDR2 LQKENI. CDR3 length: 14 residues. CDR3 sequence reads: CASSPNARDYEQYF. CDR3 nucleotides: TGTGCCAGCTCACCAAACGCCAGGGACTACGAGCAGTACTTC. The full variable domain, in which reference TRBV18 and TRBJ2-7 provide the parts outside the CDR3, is NAGVMQNPRHLVRRRGQEARLRCSPMKGHSHVYWYRQLPEEGLKFMVYLQKENIIDESGMPKERFSAEFPKEGPSILRIQQVVRGDSAAYFCASSPNARDYEQYFGPGTRLTVT.

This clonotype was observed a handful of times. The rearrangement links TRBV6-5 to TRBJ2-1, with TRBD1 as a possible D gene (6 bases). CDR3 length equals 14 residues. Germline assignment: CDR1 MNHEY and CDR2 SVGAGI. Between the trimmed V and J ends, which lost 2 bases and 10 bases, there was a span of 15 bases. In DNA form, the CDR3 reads TGTGCCAGCAGTTACACTCAAGGGGGTCGGGAGCAGTTCTTC. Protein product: CASSYTQGGREQFF.

CDR3 sequence (DNA): TGTGCCAGCAGCTGGACGCCCAGCTCCTACGAGCAGTACTTC. This sequence encodes CASSWTPSSYEQYF. The chain uses TRBV7-2 and TRBJ2-7; D is unresolved. Trimming shortened V by 4 bases and J by 0 bases, and 10 bases separated the two germline ends. The V gene's germline CDR1 is SGHTA and CDR2 FQGNSA. CDR3 length equals 14 residues. The full variable domain, completed using reference TRBV7-2 and TRBJ2-7, is GAGVSQSPSNKVTEKGKDVELRCDPISGHTALYWYRQSLGQGLEFLIYFQGNSAPDKSGLPSDRFSAERTGGSVSTLTIQRTQQEDSAVYLCASSWTPSSYEQYFGPGTRLTVT.

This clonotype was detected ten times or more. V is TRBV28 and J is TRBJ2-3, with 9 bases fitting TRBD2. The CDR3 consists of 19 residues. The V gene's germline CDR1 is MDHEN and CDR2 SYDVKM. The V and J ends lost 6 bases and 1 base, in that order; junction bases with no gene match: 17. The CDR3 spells CASSSSTPGLAHGTDTQYF. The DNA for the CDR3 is TGTGCCAGCAGCTCAAGCACGCCGGGACTAGCTCATGGCACAGATACGCAGTATTTT.

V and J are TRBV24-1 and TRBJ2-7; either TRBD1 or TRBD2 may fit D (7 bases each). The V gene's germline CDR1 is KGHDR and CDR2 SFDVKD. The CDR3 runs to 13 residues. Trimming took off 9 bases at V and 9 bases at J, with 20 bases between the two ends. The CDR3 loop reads CATGNGQERGQYF. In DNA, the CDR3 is TGTGCCACCGGAAATGGACAGGAGCGGGGGCAGTACTTC.

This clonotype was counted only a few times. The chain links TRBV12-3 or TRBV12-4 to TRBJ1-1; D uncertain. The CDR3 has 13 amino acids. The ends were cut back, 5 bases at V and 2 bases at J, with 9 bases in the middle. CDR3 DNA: TGTGCCAGCAGTGAGCAGGTTAACACTGAAGCTTTCTTT. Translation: CASSEQVNTEAFF.

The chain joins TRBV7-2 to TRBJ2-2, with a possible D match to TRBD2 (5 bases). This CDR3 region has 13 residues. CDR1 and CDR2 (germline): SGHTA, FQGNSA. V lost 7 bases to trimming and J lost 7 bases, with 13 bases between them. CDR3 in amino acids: CASTLPGFGELFF. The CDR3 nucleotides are TGTGCCAGCACCCTACCGGGGTTCGGGGAGCTGTTTTTT.

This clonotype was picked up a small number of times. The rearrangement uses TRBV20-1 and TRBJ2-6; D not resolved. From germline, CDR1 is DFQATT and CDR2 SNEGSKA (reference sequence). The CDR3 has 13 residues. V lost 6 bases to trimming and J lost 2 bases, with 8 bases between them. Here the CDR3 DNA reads TGCAGTGCCCGAACCCCTGGGGCCAACGTCCTGACTTTC. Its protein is CSARTPGANVLTF.

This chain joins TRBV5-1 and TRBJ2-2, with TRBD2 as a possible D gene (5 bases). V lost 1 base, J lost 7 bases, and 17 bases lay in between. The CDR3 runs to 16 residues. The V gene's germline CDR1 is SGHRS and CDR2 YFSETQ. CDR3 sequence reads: CASSLLWTSEIGELFF. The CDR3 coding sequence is TGCGCCAGCAGCTTGCTCTGGACTTCGGAGATCGGGGAGCTGTTTTTT.

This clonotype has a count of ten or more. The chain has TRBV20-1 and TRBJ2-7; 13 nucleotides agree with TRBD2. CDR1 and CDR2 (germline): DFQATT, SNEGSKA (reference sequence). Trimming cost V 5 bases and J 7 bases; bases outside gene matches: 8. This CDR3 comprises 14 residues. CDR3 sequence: CSALLAGGPGEQYF. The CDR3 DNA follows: TGCAGTGCTCTACTAGCGGGGGGGCCGGGGGAGCAGTACTTC.